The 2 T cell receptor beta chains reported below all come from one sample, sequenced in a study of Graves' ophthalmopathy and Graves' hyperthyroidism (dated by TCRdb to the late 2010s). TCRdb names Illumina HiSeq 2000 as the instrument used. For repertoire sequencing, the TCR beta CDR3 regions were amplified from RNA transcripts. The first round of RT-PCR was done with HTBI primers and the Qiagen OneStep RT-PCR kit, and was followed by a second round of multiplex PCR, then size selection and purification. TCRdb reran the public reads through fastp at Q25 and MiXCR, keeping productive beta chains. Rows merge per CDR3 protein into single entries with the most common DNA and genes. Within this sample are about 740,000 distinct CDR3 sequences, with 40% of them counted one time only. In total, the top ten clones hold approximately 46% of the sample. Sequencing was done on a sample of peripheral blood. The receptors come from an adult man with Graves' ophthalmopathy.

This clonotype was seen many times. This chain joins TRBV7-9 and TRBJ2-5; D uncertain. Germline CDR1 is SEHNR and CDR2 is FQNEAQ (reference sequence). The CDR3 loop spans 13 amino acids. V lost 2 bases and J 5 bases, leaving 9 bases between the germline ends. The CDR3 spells CASSLTDAETQYF. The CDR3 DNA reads TGTGCCAGCAGCTTAACGGATGCGGAGACCCAGTACTTC.

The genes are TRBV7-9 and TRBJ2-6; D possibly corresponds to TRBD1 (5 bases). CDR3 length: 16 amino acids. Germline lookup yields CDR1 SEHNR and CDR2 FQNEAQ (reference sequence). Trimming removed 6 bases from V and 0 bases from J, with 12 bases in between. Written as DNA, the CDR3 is TGTGCCAGCAGTACACAGGAGAGCTCTGGGGCCAACGTCCTGACTTTC. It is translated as CASSTQESSGANVLTF. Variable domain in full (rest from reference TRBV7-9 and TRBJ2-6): DTGVSQNPRHKITKRGQNVTFRCDPISEHNRLYWYRQTLGQGPEFLTYFQNEAQLEKSRLLSDRFSAERPKGSFSTLEIQRTEQGDSAMYLCASSTQESSGANVLTFGAGSRLTVL.